This T cell receptor beta chain was documented in a study of T cells in localized non-small cell lung cancer. The CDR3 loop spans 13 amino acids. V was trimmed by 2 bases and J by 4 bases, leaving 11 bases between them. Germline loops: CDR1 GTSNPN, CDR2 SVGIG (reference sequence). The table came from immunoSEQ multiplex PCR; TCRdb's copy has only in-frame clones and leaves some out. The table has 45,000 to 55,000 clones, around 86% seen once; the top ten hold 15% to 20%. The chain is built from TRBV30 and TRBJ1-2; D is undetermined. This sample comprised peripheral blood, obtained before any cancer treatment. The TCR originated in a male donor older than 55 with stage III squamous cell lung carcinoma. The CDR3 reads CAWSTGVFYGYTF. In nucleotides, the CDR3 is TGTGCCTGGAGTACCGGAGTGTTCTATGGCTACACCTTC.